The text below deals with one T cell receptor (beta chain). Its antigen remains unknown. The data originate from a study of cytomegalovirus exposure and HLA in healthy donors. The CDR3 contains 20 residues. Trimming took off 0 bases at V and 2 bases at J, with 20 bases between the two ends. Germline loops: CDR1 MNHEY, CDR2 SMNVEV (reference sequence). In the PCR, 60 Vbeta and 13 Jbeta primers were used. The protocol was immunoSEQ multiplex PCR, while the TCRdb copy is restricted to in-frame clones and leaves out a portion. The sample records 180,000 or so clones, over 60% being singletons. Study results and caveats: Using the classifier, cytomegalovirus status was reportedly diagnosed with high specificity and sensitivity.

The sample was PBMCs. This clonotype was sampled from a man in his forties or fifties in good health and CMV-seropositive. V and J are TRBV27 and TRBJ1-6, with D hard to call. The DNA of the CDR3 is TGTGCCAGCAGTTTATCCGGAGGACGGCCCGGAATTCCCTATAATTCACCCCTCCACTTT. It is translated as CASSLSGGRPGIPYNSPLHF.